The clone carrying this TCR beta chain was picked up one time. At the DNA level, this CDR3 is encoded by other sequences in the same sample as well. This CDR3 has 14 amino acids. The germline V and J ends were trimmed by 0 bases and 0 bases, with 7 bases remaining between them. CDR1 and CDR2 from the germline V gene are SGHRS and YFSETQ. The assay was immunoSEQ multiplex PCR, and TCRdb's table has in-frame clones only and misses some. The sample has about 92,000 clones, about 83% seen once. Indicated time point: baseline, week 1 (first vaccination visit). The treatment denotes: pre-vaccination baseline after standard-of-care therapy. The data belong to a study of a mutant IDH1 vaccine in newly diagnosed glioma.

The chain combines TRBV5-1 with TRBJ2-7; TRBD1 is a possible D gene (5 bases). Sequencing was performed on PBMCs, taken from a glioma patient treated with radiotherapy, temozolomide or both. This clonotype was obtained from a woman aged 50 to 60 with glioma. The CDR3 bases are TGCGCCAGCAGCTTGGGACAGAGCTCCTACGAGCAGTACTTC. This gives the protein CASSLGQSSYEQYF. Full variable domain (outside the CDR3, taken from reference TRBV5-1 and TRBJ2-7): KAGVTQTPRYLIKTRGQQVTLSCSPISGHRSVSWYQQTPGQGLQFLFEYFSETQRNKGNFPGRFSGRQFSNSRSEMNVSTLELGDSALYLCASSLGQSSYEQYFGPGTRLTVT.